Shown below are 27 T cell receptor beta chains from a single sample sequenced in a study of shared clonotypes between healthy human individuals. Assay used: immunoSEQ multiplex PCR; TCRdb lists only in-frame clones, some missing. The data contain about 450,000 clones, around 79% of them seen just once; the ten biggest clones take up approximately 12%. The source material was PBMCs. Receptors originate from a woman in her 40s in good health. Some clones in this sample may be carry-over from other donors' samples.

The chain employs TRBV7-8 and TRBJ2-7, with 9 positions matching TRBD1. Germline-derived CDR1 and CDR2 are SGHVS and FQNEAQ. Germline trimming cut 8 bases from V and 5 bases from J; bases unmatched to any gene: 13. The CDR3 sequence is 15 residues long. The DNA of the CDR3 is TGTGCCAGCGGGGCCGGTCAGGGACAGGGCCACGAGCAGTACTTC. Protein product: CASGAGQGQGHEQYF.

Regarding this clone: Its ends do not fully match the called genes, so a read error is possible. J is TRBJ1-3 and V is TRBV6-5; TRBD1 is a possible D gene (6 bases). Per germline, CDR1 MNHEY and CDR2 SVGAGI. CDR3 length: 13 amino acids. The CDR3 sequence is CASSSSYRDKLRF. The CDR3 nucleotides are TGTGCCAGCAGTAGTTCATACCGGGACAAATTGAGGTTT.

This clone was found once. It differs at one base from a far larger clone, so likely a read error. The chain combines TRBV4-1 with TRBJ1-5; D unresolved. Trimming stripped 0 bases from V and 0 bases from J, with 9 bases between. Germline lookup yields CDR1 MGHRA and CDR2 YSYEKL. There are 16 residues in the CDR3. The CDR3 DNA is TGCGCCAGCAGCCAAGATGGAGGTTGTAGCAATCAGCCCCAGCATTTT. Translating it yields CASSQDGGCSNQPQHF.

This clone was seen just once. V usage is TRBV7-9 and J usage is TRBJ2-7, with 11 positions matching TRBD2. Per the germline V gene, CDR1 is SEHNR and CDR2 is FQNEAQ (reference sequence). This CDR3 has 16 amino acids. V was clipped by 0 bases and J by 4 bases; unmatched bases: 5. The CDR3 region has the DNA TGTGCCAGCAGCTTAGCCCTGACTAGCGGGACATACGAGCAGTACTTC. Amino acid sequence: CASSLALTSGTYEQYF.

The chain is built from TRBV5-6 and TRBJ2-5; 7 bases fit TRBD1. Germline loops: CDR1 SGHDT, CDR2 YYEEEE. V dropped 4 bases and J dropped 5; count of bases not matched to a gene: 14. The CDR3 has 16 amino acids. The CDR3 loop is CASSPWDSLYEETQYF. In DNA form, the CDR3 reads TGTGCCAGCAGCCCATGGGACAGCCTGTATGAGGAGACCCAGTACTTC. Variable domain in full (rest from reference TRBV5-6 and TRBJ2-5): DAGVTQSPTHLIKTRGQQVTLRCSPKSGHDTVSWYQQALGQGPQFIFQYYEEEERQRGNFPDRFSGHQFPNYSSELNVNALLLGDSALYLCASSPWDSLYEETQYFGPGTRLLVL.

The V gene is TRBV30, the J gene TRBJ2-5, with D perhaps TRBD2 (7 bases). This CDR3 is built from 16 residues. Germline CDR1 is GTSNPN and CDR2 is SVGIG (reference sequence). V was cut by 0 bases and J by 5 bases, with 19 bases left in between. The CDR3 loop is CAWSVPSVKGGETQYF. The CDR3 nucleotides are TGTGCCTGGAGTGTACCAAGCGTCAAGGGGGGGGAGACCCAGTACTTC.

The gene calls are TRBV7-9 and TRBJ2-7, with D perhaps matching TRBD2 (6 bases). The CDR3 spans 14 residues. Germline assignment: CDR1 SEHNR and CDR2 FQNEAQ (reference sequence). V lost 5 bases, J lost 6 bases, and 17 bases lay in between. The DNA of the CDR3 is TGTGCCAGCAGCCGACTAGACCCATCTCTCGAGCAGTACTTC. Its protein is CASSRLDPSLEQYF.

The chain links TRBV11-2 to TRBJ2-1; D tentatively fits TRBD1 or TRBD2 (5 bases each). Germline V CDR1 and CDR2: SGHAT, FQNNGV. Trimming took off 6 bases at V and 6 bases at J, with 15 bases between the two ends. This CDR3 spans 14 amino acids. The CDR3 region has the DNA TGTGCCAGCAGTCCGGGACCTACGGTCAATGAGCAGTTCTTC. This translates into CASSPGPTVNEQFF.

The CDR3 coding sequence is TGTGCCAGCAGCTGGAGTTCCGGGACAGCGACCTACGAGCAGTACTTC. Its protein is CASSWSSGTATYEQYF. The chain joins TRBV11-3 to TRBJ2-7; 7 bases are a match to TRBD1. Looked up from germline, CDR1 is SGHNT and CDR2 is YENEEA. The V segment lost 4 bases and the J segment 2 bases; nucleotides outside the gene matches: 11. The CDR3 sequence is 16 residues long.

V and J are TRBV7-2 and TRBJ2-7; D could derive from TRBD1 or TRBD2 (5 bases each). The CDR3 consists of 12 residues. CDR1 is SGHTA, CDR2 FQGNSA, per germline. With 4 bases removed from V and 4 bases from J, the gap between germline ends came to 8 bases. CDR3 in amino acids: CASSWDGYEQYF. For the CDR3, the DNA is TGTGCCAGCAGCTGGGACGGTTACGAGCAGTACTTC.

This clone was seen only once. This chain uses TRBV28 with TRBJ2-5, with 10 bases fitting TRBD2. Per germline, CDR1 MDHEN and CDR2 SYDVKM. Losses at the gene ends were 6 bases for V and 0 bases for J; bases not matched to a gene: 16. The CDR3 length is 19 residues. CDR3 nucleotides: TGTGCCAGCAGCCCCCAAGGACTAGCGGCACCATCGTACCAAGAGACCCAGTACTTC. Its protein product is CASSPQGLAAPSYQETQYF.

The chain carries TRBV4-1 and TRBJ2-7; the match to TRBD2 covers 11 bases. The germline CDR1 and CDR2 sequences are MGHRA and YSYEKL. The trim removed 1 base at V and 4 bases at J, leaving 6 bases unmatched. The CDR3 has 16 residues. CDR3 bases: TGCGCCAGCAGCCAAGGACTAGCGGGATACACTTACGAGCAGTACTTC. Protein: CASSQGLAGYTYEQYF.

This clone is a singleton in its sample. The chain carries TRBV5-4 and TRBJ2-7; a weak D match, TRBD1 (6 bases). CDR1 is SGHNT and CDR2 is YYREEE in the germline V gene (reference sequence). The V end was cut by 0 bases, the J end by 7 bases, with 14 bases between. The CDR3 has 14 amino acids. This CDR3 is CASSLEVGAEEQYF. The CDR3 region has the DNA TGTGCCAGCAGCTTGGAGGTGGGGGCTGAGGAGCAGTACTTC.

In its sample, this clone was seen a few times. The chain has TRBV2 and TRBJ2-7; the match to TRBD2 covers 8 bases. This CDR3 has 14 amino acids. Germline loops: CDR1 SNHLY, CDR2 FYNNEI. Trimming took 3 bases from V and 6 from J; bases not matched to a gene: 7. The CDR3 DNA sequence: TGTGCCAGCAGTGAGGGACTAGGGTCGGGCGAGCAGTACTTC. Its translation is CASSEGLGSGEQYF.

CDR3 DNA: TGCGCCAGCAGCTTGGTGGTAAGGTGGAGTGGCTACACCTTC. Translating gives CASSLVVRWSGYTF. The V call is TRBV5-1, the J call TRBJ1-2; D call uncertain. Germline V CDR1 and CDR2: SGHRS, YFSETQ. Trimming took 0 bases from V and 7 from J, leaving 13 bases between them. This CDR3 contains 14 residues.

This clone was counted only a few times. The CDR3: CASSLSGTSHTGELFF. The CDR3 DNA is TGCGCCAGCAGCCTCTCCGGGACTAGCCACACCGGGGAGCTGTTTTTT. The chain is built from TRBV5-1 and TRBJ2-2, with 9 bases lining up with TRBD2. Unmatched junction bases numbered 7, after V lost 4 bases and J lost 3 bases. Germline V gene data show CDR1 as SGHRS and CDR2 as YFSETQ. The CDR3 covers 16 residues.

Of note for this clone: In the same sample, other DNA sequences code for this CDR3. The chain recombines TRBV2 with TRBJ2-1, with 15 bases that match TRBD2. Trimming removed 4 bases from V and 7 bases from J; junction bases left unmatched: 2. The CDR3 has 15 amino acids. The germline V gene encodes CDR1 SNHLY and CDR2 FYNNEI. The CDR3 nucleotides are TGTGCCAGCAGTGGGACTAGCGGGAGGGGGAATGAGCAGTTCTTC. Its translation is CASSGTSGRGNEQFF. Drawing the rest from reference TRBV2 and TRBJ2-1, the complete variable domain is EPEVTQTPSHQVTQMGQEVILRCVPISNHLYFYWYRQILGQKVEFLVSFYNNEISEKSEIFDDQFSVERPDGSNFTLKIRSTKLEDSAMYFCASSGTSGRGNEQFFGPGTRLTVL.

V gene TRBV7-2 combines with J gene TRBJ2-3, with 9 bases aligning to TRBD1. V lost 5 bases and J lost 1; bases outside the gene matches: 7. Per germline, CDR1 SGHTA and CDR2 FQGNSA. The CDR3 extends over 16 amino acids. The DNA of the CDR3 is TGTGCCAGCAGCCCCACAGGGGGCGCGGGCACAGATACGCAGTATTTT. It yields the protein CASSPTGGAGTDTQYF.

This chain links TRBV7-6 with TRBJ2-5; no reliable D call. CDR1 is SGHVS, CDR2 FNYEAQ, per germline. This CDR3 spans 12 amino acids. V lost 5 bases and J lost 5, with 9 bases in between. The CDR3 nucleotides read TGTGCCAGCAGCCCATCTCGCGAGACCCAGTACTTC. It specifies CASSPSRETQYF.

This chain joins TRBV5-1 and TRBJ2-1; unclear D gene. The germline CDR1 and CDR2 sequences are SGHRS and YFSETQ. Trimming took 4 bases from V and 4 from J, leaving 12 bases between them. The CDR3 runs 14 residues. CDR3 in DNA: TGCGCCAGCAGCCCTCGACTCAGGTACAATGAGCAGTTCTTC. Translation gives CASSPRLRYNEQFF.

In the case of this clone: The same CDR3 can be traced to other DNA sequences in this sample. Here the CDR3 reads CASSPRTSGNYEQYF. The CDR3 coding sequence is TGTGCCAGCTCACCAAGGACTAGCGGGAACTACGAGCAGTACTTC. J is TRBJ2-7 and V is TRBV18; 12 nucleotides agree with TRBD2. With 2 bases clipped from V and 3 bases from J, the junction kept 2 bases outside the gene matches. This CDR3 is built from 15 residues. CDR1 is KGHSH and CDR2 is LQKENI in the germline V gene.

The chain combines TRBV27 with TRBJ1-2; 9 nucleotides agree with TRBD1. The CDR3 covers 14 residues. Looked up from germline, CDR1 is MNHEY and CDR2 is SMNVEV (reference sequence). The ends lost 6 bases at V and 5 bases at J; junction bases unmatched: 7. CDR3 protein: CASRIQGAPYGYTF. CDR3 nucleotides: TGTGCCAGCAGGATACAGGGGGCGCCTTATGGCTACACCTTC.

The chain carries TRBV5-4 and TRBJ2-1, with D possibly being TRBD2 (6 bases). V was shortened by 4 bases and J by 3 bases, with 14 bases between the two germline ends. The CDR3 runs 15 residues. Germline V gene sequence: CDR1 SGHNT, CDR2 YYREEE (reference sequence). This CDR3 is CASSRKLADYNEQFF. CDR3 DNA: TGTGCCAGCAGCAGGAAATTAGCGGACTACAATGAGCAGTTCTTC.

V is TRBV5-4 and J is TRBJ1-2, with 7 bases matching TRBD1. V shed 3 bases and J 0 bases; nucleotides not matched to a gene: 2. CDR1 is SGHNT and CDR2 is YYREEE in the germline V gene (reference sequence). CDR3 length: 14 amino acids. DNA of the CDR3: TGTGCCAGCAGCTGGGGACAGACTAACTATGGCTACACCTTC. Translation gives CASSWGQTNYGYTF.

There are a few counts of this clone. This sequence joins TRBV28 and TRBJ1-2; perhaps TRBD1 as D (5 bases). The CDR3 sequence is 15 residues long. Germline V gene lookup returns CDR1 MDHEN and CDR2 SYDVKM. The ends were cut back, 5 bases at V and 7 bases at J, with 20 bases in the middle. CDR3 nucleotide sequence: TGTGCCAGCAGTCCCCCGGGAGGGGAGGCGGGTGGCTACACCTTC. Protein product: CASSPPGGEAGGYTF.

Ten or more counts support this clone. The rearrangement links TRBV28 to TRBJ2-7, with 7 positions matching TRBD2. V lost 3 bases and J lost 6; bases outside the gene matches: 8. There are 14 residues in the CDR3. Per the germline V gene, CDR1 is MDHEN and CDR2 is SYDVKM. This CDR3 is CASSLGGALGEQYF. CDR3 DNA sequence: TGTGCCAGCAGTTTGGGAGGGGCCCTCGGCGAGCAGTACTTC.

Regarding this clone: The sample carries other DNA sequences with the same CDR3. The chain joins TRBV28 to TRBJ2-7; D is perhaps TRBD1 (6 bases). Per germline, CDR1 MDHEN and CDR2 SYDVKM. The CDR3 is 12 residues long. V was shortened by 4 bases and J by 3 bases, with 7 bases between the two germline ends. CDR3 region: CASSSDSYEQYF. The CDR3 coding sequence is TGTGCCAGCAGTTCGGACAGCTACGAGCAGTACTTC.